A selection of T cell receptor beta chains follows, all from one sample in a study of blood T cell repertoires in COVID-19. Clones were read by immunoSEQ multiplex PCR, and TCRdb kept only the in-frame ones, dropping some. The repertoire holds about 100,000 clones, roughly 92% seen once, with more than 5.5% in the top ten. Sequenced input: peripheral blood. These receptors originate from a man in his sixties or seventies with acute or convalescent COVID-19. CDR3s include the opening cysteine and the closing phenylalanine or tryptophan. A D gene is named only where the DNA matches it firmly. Clone size is stated in some rows and not others, as once, few, many or a class when expanded.

>TRBV11-2|15|TRBJ1-1|-|-
TGTGCCAGCAGCCCAGGCCCGGCATCCGTAACTGAAGCTTTCTTT
CASSPGPASVTEAFF
>TRBV3-1/TRBV3-2|13|TRBJ2-1|TRBD2|-
TGTGCCAGTAGCGGGGCCTCCTACAATGAGCAGTTCTTC
CASSGASYNEQFF
>TRBV2|13|TRBJ1-6|TRBD1|-
TGTGCCAGTGGACAGGGCATTAATTCACCCCTCCACTTT
CASGQGINSPLHF
>TRBV3-1/TRBV3-2|13|TRBJ1-1|TRBD1|once
TGTGCCAGCAGCCGAAGGACAGGGAACCAAGCTTTCTTT
CASSRRTGNQAFF
>TRBV28|13|TRBJ2-7|-|-
TGTGCCTCCTGGTCTCAGGGCAACCACGAGCAGTACTTC
CASWSQGNHEQYF
>TRBV10-3|14|TRBJ1-1|-|-
TGTGCCATCAGGAGACAGCAAGGGAACACTGAAGCTTTCTTT
CAIRRQQGNTEAFF
>TRBV7-2|14|TRBJ2-7|-|-
TGTGCCAGCAGCCCGAGCGGAGACCACTACGAGCAGTACTTC
CASSPSGDHYEQYF
>TRBV19|14|TRBJ2-5|-|-
TGTGCCAGTAGTAGTCTGGGACTTCAAGAGACCCAGTACTTC
CASSSLGLQETQYF
>TRBV29-1|15|TRBJ2-3|TRBD2|-
TGCAGCGTTGAAGGCGGGAGGAGAGGCACAGATACGCAGTATTTT
CSVEGGRRGTDTQYF
>TRBV18|12|TRBJ1-5|-|-
TGTGCCAGCTCACCACTAGAGGGGCCCCAGCATTTT
CASSPLEGPQHF
>TRBV6-5|15|TRBJ2-2|TRBD1|-
TGTGCCAGCAGTTTCGGGGACAGGGACACCGGGGAGCTGTTTTTT
CASSFGDRDTGELFF
>TRBV7-6|18|TRBJ2-7|TRBD2|-
TGTGCCAGCAGCTCATCGGGGACTAGCGGGTCTCTTCCCTACGAGCAGTACTTC
CASSSSGTSGSLPYEQYF
>TRBV7-9|12|TRBJ2-7|-|-
TGTGCCAGCAGCGAGGACTACTACGAGCAGTACTTC
CASSEDYYEQYF
>TRBV27|14|TRBJ2-7|TRBD1|-
TGTGCCAGCAGTCGAGGGGACAGGGGTTACGAGCAGTACTTC
CASSRGDRGYEQYF
>TRBV2|14|TRBJ1-2|-|-
TGTGCCAGCATCCCCGGCCAGGGGCGCTATGGCTACACCTTC
CASIPGQGRYGYTF
>TRBV15|16|TRBJ1-2|-|-
TGTGCCACCAGCAGAACGACAGCTAATGCGAACTATGGCTACACCTTC
CATSRTTANANYGYTF
>TRBV6-5|16|TRBJ1-2|TRBD1|-
TGTGCCAGCAGTTACTCTAGGACAGGGGGAGGCTATGGCTACACCTTC
CASSYSRTGGGYGYTF
>TRBV20-1|11|TRBJ1-2|-|-
TGCAGTGCCGGACTAGCCTATGGCTACACCTTC
CSAGLAYGYTF
>TRBV9|15|TRBJ2-6|-|-
TGTGCCAGCAGCGTAGCTGTGTCTGGGGCCAACGTCCTGACTTTC
CASSVAVSGANVLTF